This T cell receptor (beta chain) was sequenced in a study of siplizumab effects on memory and regulatory T cells. Whole-study results and caveats: The majority of clones, roughly 75-95% of proliferating CD4+ or CD8+ clones, lacked an assignable naive or memory phenotype.

For every sample, 75,000 to 100,000 TCR templates were assayed. TCRdb's table, derived via immunoSEQ multiplex PCR, lists solely in-frame clones and lacks some. Seen here are some 88,000 clones, around 89% observed once, and the top ten hold roughly 15%. Notes on this clone: Its antigen remains unknown.

From germline, CDR1 is LGHNA and CDR2 YNFKEQ. The CDR3 spans 16 residues. With V trimmed by 0 bases and J by 5 bases, 6 bases remained unmatched. This chain joins TRBV4-2 and TRBJ1-4; 7 bases are shared with TRBD1. The origin of this receptor is a human donor in good health. The sequenced sample consisted of CD4+ T cells sorted from blood. In DNA form, the CDR3 reads TGTGCCAGCAGCCAAGATCCGAACAGGGGAAATGAAAAACTGTTTTTT. It is translated as CASSQDPNRGNEKLFF.